This T cell receptor beta chain was identified in a study of T cell responses to AZD1222 COVID-19 vaccine. Broader study findings: Seropositivity was recorded at baseline in only a handful of AZD1222 recipients. Donors, mostly white British, included more females; clonal diversity was possibly underestimated. Reportedly, nearly half the spike-specific TCRs target unmutated variant regions.

Germline-derived CDR1 and CDR2 are LGHDT and YNNKEL (reference sequence). The CDR3 contains 15 residues. After removal of 4 bases from V and 0 bases from J, the junction contained 4 bases not matched to a gene. The table came from immunoSEQ multiplex PCR; TCRdb's copy has only in-frame clones and leaves some out. The data hold 65,000 to 80,000 clones, with just over 90% observed a single time. Comment on this clone: Its antigen is undetermined.

Sequences were derived from peripheral blood, sampled on day 0 of MenACWY control vaccination. The J gene is TRBJ2-7, the V gene TRBV3-1 (or the pseudogene TRBV3-2); 9 bases align to TRBD1. The source is an adult in good health. The CDR3 coding sequence is TGTGCCAGCAGCCCCCACAGGGGGCTCTCCTACGAGCAGTACTTC. Residues: CASSPHRGLSYEQYF.